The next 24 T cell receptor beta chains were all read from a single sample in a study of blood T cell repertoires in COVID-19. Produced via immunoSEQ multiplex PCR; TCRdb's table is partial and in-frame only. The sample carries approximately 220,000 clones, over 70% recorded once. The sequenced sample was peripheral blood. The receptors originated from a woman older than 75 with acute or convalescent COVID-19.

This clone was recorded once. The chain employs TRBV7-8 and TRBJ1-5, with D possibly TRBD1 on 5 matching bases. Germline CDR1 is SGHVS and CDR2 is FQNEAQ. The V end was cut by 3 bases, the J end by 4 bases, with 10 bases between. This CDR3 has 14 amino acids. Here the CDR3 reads CASSLGRANQPQHF. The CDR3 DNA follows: TGTGCCAGCAGCTTGGGCAGGGCGAATCAGCCCCAGCATTTT.

The CDR3 loop is CASSLWSGGNGYTF. The CDR3 region has the DNA TGTGCCAGCAGCCTGTGGTCAGGGGGCAATGGCTACACCTTC. The V call is TRBV5-6, the J call TRBJ1-2, with TRBD1 matching over 8 bases. Per germline, CDR1 SGHDT and CDR2 YYEEEE. The CDR3 consists of 14 residues. V lost 4 bases to trimming and J lost 6 bases; unmatched junction nucleotides: 8. The whole variable domain, filled in from reference TRBV5-6 and TRBJ1-2, reads DAGVTQSPTHLIKTRGQQVTLRCSPKSGHDTVSWYQQALGQGPQFIFQYYEEEERQRGNFPDRFSGHQFPNYSSELNVNALLLGDSALYLCASSLWSGGNGYTFGSGTRLTVV.

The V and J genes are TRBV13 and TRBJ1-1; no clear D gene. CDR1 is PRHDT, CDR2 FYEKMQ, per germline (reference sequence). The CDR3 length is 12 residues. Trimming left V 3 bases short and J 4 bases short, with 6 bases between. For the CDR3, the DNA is TGTGCCAGCAGCTTCCTCCGCACTGAAGCTTTCTTT. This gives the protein CASSFLRTEAFF.

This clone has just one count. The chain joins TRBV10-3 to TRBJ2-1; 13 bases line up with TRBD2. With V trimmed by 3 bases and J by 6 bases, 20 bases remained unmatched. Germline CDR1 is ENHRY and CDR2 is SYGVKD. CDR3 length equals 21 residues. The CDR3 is CAISDPGTSGTLSTSLNEQFF. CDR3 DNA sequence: TGTGCCATCAGTGACCCCGGGACTAGCGGGACCCTCTCTACATCGCTCAATGAGCAGTTCTTC.

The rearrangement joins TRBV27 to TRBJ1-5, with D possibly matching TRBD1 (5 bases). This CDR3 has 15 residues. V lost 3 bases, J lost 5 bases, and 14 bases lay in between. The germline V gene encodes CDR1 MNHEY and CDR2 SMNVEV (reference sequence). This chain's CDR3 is CASSLGRGGYQPQHF. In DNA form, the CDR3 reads TGTGCCAGCAGTTTGGGTAGGGGTGGGTATCAGCCCCAGCATTTT.

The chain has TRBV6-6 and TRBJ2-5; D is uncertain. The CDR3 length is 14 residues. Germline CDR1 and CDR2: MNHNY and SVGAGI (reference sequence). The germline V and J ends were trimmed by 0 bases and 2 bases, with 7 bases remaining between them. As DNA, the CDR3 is TGTGCCAGCAGTTACTCGGGCATACAAGAGACCCAGTACTTC. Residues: CASSYSGIQETQYF.

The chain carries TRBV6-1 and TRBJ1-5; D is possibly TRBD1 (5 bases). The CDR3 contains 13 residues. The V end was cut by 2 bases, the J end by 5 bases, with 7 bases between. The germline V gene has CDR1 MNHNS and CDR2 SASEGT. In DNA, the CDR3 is TGTGCCAGCAGTGAACTAGGGGATCAGCCCCAGCATTTT. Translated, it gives CASSELGDQPQHF.

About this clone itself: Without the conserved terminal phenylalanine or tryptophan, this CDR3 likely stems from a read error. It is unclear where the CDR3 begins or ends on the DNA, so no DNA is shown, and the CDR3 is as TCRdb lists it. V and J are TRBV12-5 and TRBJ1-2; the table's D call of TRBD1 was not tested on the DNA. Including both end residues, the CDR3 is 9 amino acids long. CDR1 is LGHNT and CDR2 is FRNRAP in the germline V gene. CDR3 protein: CASGSSDRV.

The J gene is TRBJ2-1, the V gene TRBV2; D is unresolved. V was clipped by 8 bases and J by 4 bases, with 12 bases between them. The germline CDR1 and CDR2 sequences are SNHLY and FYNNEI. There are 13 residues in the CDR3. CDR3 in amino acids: CASRPDGYNEQFF. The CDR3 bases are TGTGCCAGCCGCCCTGACGGGTACAATGAGCAGTTCTTC. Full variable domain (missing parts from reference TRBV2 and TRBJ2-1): EPEVTQTPSHQVTQMGQEVILRCVPISNHLYFYWYRQILGQKVEFLVSFYNNEISEKSEIFDDQFSVERPDGSNFTLKIRSTKLEDSAMYFCASRPDGYNEQFFGPGTRLTVL.

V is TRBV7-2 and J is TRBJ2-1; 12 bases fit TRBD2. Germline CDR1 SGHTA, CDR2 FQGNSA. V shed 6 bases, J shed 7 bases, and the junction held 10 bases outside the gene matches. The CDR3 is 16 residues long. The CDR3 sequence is CASSSPTSGRRNEQFF. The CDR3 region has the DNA TGTGCCAGCAGTTCTCCGACTAGCGGGAGACGGAATGAGCAGTTCTTC.

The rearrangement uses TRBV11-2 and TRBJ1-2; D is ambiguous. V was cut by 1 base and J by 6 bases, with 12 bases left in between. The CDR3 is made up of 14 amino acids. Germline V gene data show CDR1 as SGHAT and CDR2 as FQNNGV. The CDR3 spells CASSLVEVTNGYTF. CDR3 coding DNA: TGTGCCAGCAGCTTAGTCGAGGTAACCAATGGCTACACCTTC.

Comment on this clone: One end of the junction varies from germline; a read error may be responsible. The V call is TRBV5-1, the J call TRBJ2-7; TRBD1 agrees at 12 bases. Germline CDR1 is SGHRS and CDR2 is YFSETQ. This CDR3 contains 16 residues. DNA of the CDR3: TGCGCCAGCAGCAAAACCGGGACAGGGGGCTCCCACGAGCAGTACTTC. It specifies CASSKTGTGGSHEQYF.

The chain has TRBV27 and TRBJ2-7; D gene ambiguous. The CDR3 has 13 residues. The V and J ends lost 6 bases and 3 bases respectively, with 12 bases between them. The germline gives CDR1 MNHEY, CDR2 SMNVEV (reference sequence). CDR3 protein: CASSLGPNYEQYF. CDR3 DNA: TGTGCCAGCAGCTTAGGGCCTAACTACGAGCAGTACTTC.

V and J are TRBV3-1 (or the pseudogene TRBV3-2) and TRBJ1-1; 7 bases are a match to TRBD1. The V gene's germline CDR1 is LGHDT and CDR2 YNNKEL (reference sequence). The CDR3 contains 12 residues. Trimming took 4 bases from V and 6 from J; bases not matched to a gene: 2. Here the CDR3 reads CASSLQGAEAFF. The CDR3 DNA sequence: TGTGCCAGCAGCCTTCAGGGGGCTGAAGCTTTCTTT.

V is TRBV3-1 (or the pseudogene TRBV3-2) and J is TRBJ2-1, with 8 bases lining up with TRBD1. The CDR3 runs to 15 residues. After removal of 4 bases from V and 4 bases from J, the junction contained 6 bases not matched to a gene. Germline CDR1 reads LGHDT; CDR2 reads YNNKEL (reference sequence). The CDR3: CASSPGTGRYNEQFF. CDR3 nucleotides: TGTGCCAGCAGCCCCGGGACAGGACGATACAATGAGCAGTTCTTC.

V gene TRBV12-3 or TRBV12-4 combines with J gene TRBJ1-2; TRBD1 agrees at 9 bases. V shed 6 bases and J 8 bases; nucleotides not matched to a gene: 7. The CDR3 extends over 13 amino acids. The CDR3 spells CASRPGQGGGYTF. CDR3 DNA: TGTGCCAGCAGGCCGGGACAGGGTGGCGGCTACACCTTC.

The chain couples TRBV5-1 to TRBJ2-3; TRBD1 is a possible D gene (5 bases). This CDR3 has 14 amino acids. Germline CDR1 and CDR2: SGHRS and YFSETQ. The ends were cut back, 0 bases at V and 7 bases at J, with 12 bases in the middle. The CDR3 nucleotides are TGCGCCAGCAGCTTGGGATCAGGGCCAAATACGCAGTATTTT. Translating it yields CASSLGSGPNTQYF.

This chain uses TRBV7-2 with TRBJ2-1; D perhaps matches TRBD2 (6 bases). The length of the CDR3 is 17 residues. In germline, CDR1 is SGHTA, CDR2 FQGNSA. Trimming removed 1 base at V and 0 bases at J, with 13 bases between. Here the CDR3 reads CASSLVGGGNSYNEQFF. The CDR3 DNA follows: TGTGCCAGCAGCTTAGTGGGGGGAGGTAACTCCTACAATGAGCAGTTCTTC.

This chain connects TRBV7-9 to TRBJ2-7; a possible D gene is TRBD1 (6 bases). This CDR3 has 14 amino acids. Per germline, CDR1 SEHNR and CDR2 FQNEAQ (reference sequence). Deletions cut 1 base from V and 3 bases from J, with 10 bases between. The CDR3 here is CASSLVTQGYEQYF. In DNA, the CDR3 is TGTGCCAGCAGCTTAGTCACACAGGGCTACGAGCAGTACTTC.

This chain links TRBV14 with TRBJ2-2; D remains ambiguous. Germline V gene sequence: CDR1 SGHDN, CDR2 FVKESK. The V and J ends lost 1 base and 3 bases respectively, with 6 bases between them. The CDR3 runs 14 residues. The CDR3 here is CASSQVVYTGELFF. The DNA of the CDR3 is TGTGCCAGCAGCCAAGTCGTCTACACCGGGGAGCTGTTTTTT.

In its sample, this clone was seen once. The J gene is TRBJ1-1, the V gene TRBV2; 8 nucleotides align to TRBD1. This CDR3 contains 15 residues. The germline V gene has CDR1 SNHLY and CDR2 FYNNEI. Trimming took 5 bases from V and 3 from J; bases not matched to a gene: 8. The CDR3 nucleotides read TGTGCCAGCAGTTATAACAGGGGGGGTGACACTGAAGCTTTCTTT. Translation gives CASSYNRGGDTEAFF.

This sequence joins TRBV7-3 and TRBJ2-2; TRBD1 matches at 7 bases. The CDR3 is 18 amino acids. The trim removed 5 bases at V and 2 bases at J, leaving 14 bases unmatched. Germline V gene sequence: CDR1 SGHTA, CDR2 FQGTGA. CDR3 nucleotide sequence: TGTGCCAGCAGCAAACAGGGGTGGGAAAAAGGAAACACCGGGGAGCTGTTTTTT. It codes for CASSKQGWEKGNTGELFF.

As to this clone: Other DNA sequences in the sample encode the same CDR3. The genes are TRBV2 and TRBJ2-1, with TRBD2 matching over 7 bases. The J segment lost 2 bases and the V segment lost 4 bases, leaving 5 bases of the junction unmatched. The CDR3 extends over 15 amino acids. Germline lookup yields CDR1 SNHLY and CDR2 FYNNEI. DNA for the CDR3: TGTGCCAGCAGTGGAGGGAGGGGCCCCTACAATGAGCAGTTCTTC. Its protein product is CASSGGRGPYNEQFF.

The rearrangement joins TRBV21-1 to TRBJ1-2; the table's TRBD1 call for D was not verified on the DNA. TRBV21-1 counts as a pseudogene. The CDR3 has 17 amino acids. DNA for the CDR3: TGTGCCAGCAGCAAAGGGGACAGGGACGCCTCTTCGATTGGCTACACCTTC. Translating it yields CASSKGDRDASSIGYTF.